This T cell receptor beta chain was documented in a study of blood T cells in healthy people across ages. Overall study: Capture by template switching was about one barcoded beta molecule per two T cells. Study-level findings and limits: PBMCs went unsorted, and a conclusive naive versus antigen-experienced comparison was therefore prevented.

For the second PCR, which ran for about 6 to 11 cycles, a sample-barcoded 5' primer and a J-beta primer mix were used. The template-switch adaptor, which had 12 random nucleotides, put a tag on each cDNA molecule. TCRdb reprocessed the 5' RACE reads with MiXCR, giving one entry per CDR3 protein. This table holds around 1,700,000 distinct CDR3 sequences, roughly 27% found once. RNA extraction gave at least 5 micrograms of total RNA per sample. This clonotype was seen at least ten times. Its antigen remains unknown. The TCR sequence derives from a woman in her 30s in good health. Sequencing input: blood.

This CDR3 is CASSYRDRHNEQFF. DNA of the CDR3: TGTGCCAGCAGTTACCGGGACAGGCACAATGAGCAGTTCTTC. The rearrangement joins TRBV6-6 to TRBJ2-1; 8 bases are shared with TRBD1. J was trimmed by 5 bases and V by 2 bases; bases with no gene match: 2. This CDR3 region has 14 residues. Per germline, CDR1 MNHNY and CDR2 SVGAGI (reference sequence).